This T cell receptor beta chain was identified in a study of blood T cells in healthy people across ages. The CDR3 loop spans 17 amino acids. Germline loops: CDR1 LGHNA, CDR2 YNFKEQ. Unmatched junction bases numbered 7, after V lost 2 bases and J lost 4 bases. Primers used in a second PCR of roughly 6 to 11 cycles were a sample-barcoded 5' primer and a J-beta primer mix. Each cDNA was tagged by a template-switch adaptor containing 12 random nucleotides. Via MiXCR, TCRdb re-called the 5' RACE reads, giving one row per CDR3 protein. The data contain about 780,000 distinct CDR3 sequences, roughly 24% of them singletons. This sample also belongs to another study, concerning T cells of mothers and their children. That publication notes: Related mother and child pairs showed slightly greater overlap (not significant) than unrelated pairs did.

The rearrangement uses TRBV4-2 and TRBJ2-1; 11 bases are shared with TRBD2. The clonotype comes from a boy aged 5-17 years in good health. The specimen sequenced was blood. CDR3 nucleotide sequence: TGTGCCAGCAGCCAATATCAGCTAGCGGGGGGATACAATGAGCAGTTCTTC. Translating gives CASSQYQLAGGYNEQFF.